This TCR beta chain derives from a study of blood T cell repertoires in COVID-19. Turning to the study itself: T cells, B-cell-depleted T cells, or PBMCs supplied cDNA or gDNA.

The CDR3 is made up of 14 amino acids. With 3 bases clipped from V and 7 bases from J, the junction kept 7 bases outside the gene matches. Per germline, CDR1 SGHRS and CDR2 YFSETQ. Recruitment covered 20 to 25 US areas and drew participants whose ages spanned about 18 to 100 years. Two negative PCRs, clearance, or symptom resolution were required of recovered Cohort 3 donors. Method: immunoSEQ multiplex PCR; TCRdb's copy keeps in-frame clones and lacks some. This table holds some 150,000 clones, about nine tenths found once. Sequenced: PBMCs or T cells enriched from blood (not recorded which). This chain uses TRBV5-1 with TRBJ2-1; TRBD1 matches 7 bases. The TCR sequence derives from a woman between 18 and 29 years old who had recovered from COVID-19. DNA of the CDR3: TGCGCCAGCAGCTGGGGACAGACCCCTAATGAGCAGTTCTTC. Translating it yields CASSWGQTPNEQFF.